The 5 T cell receptor beta chains below come from one sample, sequenced in a study of B cell selection in AIRE deficiency. Sorting defined conventional CD4 T cells as CD4+CD127+. The table came from immunoSEQ multiplex PCR; TCRdb's copy has only in-frame clones and leaves some out. The repertoire holds under 2,000 clones, with just over 85% as singletons. Sequences were obtained from CD4+CD127+ conventional T cells sorted from PBMCs. Every receptor here comes from a human donor in good health.

The chain joins TRBV27 to TRBJ2-7; 7 bases map to TRBD2. The V gene's germline CDR1 is MNHEY and CDR2 SMNVEV (reference sequence). J gave up 6 bases and V 3 bases, and 5 bases lay outside the gene matches. This CDR3 is built from 13 residues. CDR3 bases: TGTGCCAGCAGTTTCAGCGGGACGGTCGAGCAGTACTTC. This sequence encodes CASSFSGTVEQYF.

This clone was observed once. The rearrangement links TRBV29-1 to TRBJ2-7; 9 bases map to TRBD2. The trim removed 4 bases at V and 1 base at J, leaving 2 bases unmatched. Germline CDR1 is SQVTM and CDR2 is ANQGSEA. CDR3 length: 13 amino acids. This CDR3 is CSVGLAGSYEQYF. Here the CDR3 DNA reads TGCAGCGTTGGGCTAGCGGGATCCTACGAGCAGTACTTC.

This CDR3 is CASSDRQGPTGELFF. CDR3 DNA: TGTGCCAGCAGCGACCGACAGGGGCCCACCGGGGAGCTGTTTTTT. The gene calls are TRBV7-2 and TRBJ2-2, with TRBD1 matching 8 bases. Germline V lookup: CDR1 SGHTA, CDR2 FQGNSA. The trim removed 5 bases at V and 4 bases at J, leaving 6 bases unmatched. The CDR3 covers 15 residues.

The CDR3 region is CASSPGQTNYGYTF. CDR3 DNA: TGTGCCAGCAGCCCCGGACAGACTAACTATGGCTACACCTTC. The J gene is TRBJ1-2, the V gene TRBV28, with D possibly TRBD1 on 6 matching bases. CDR1 and CDR2 (germline): MDHEN, SYDVKM. The germline V and J ends were trimmed by 6 bases and 0 bases, with 11 bases remaining between them. The CDR3 spans 14 residues.

This chain connects TRBV19 to TRBJ2-3; D gene uncertain. Looked up from germline, CDR1 is LNHDA and CDR2 is SQIVND (reference sequence). The ends were cut back, 5 bases at V and 2 bases at J, with 2 bases in the middle. This CDR3 has 11 amino acids. CDR3 nucleotide sequence: TGTGCCAGTAGTCTCACAGATACGCAGTATTTT. This translates into CASSLTDTQYF.